The TCR beta chain under discussion was sequenced for a study of T cell repertoires in cytomegalovirus infection. This clonotype was seen ten or more times. The antigen is unknown. MiXCR was run by TCRdb on the reads, yielding one entry per CDR3 protein. The repertoire consists of 300,000 to 400,000 distinct CDR3 sequences, with about 27% occurring once and the leading ten covering 20%. Trimming shortened V by 1 base and J by 1 base, and 10 bases separated the two germline ends. Germline loops: CDR1 SGHTA, CDR2 FQGNSA. CDR3 size: 15 residues. The sequence was obtained from a human donor in good health (CMV status not recorded). Some clones in this sample may be carry-over from other donors' samples. V and J are TRBV7-2 and TRBJ2-5; perhaps TRBD2 as D (5 bases). The starting material was cultured PBMCs, obtained from culture after CMV antigen stimulation. CDR3: CASSLVAGTQETQYF. In nucleotides, the CDR3 is TGTGCCAGCAGCTTAGTGGCGGGTACCCAAGAGACCCAGTACTTC.